What follows is one TCR beta chain and its context. Antigen unknown. These data come from a study of PD-1 blockade in classical Hodgkin lymphoma. Repertoires were generated with immunoSEQ multiplex PCR, while TCRdb's copy carries only in-frame clones and drops some. In the table there are 98,000 or so clones, about 88% of which are singletons. Study observations and caveats: No one has yet defined what causes the repertoire differences, which may be disease activity or prior therapy. Whereas CD4+ TCR diversity had risen significantly by C4D1, CD8+ TCR diversity had not. As was reported, newly diagnosed patients showed lower baseline TCR diversity than healthy donors did.

The V and J ends lost 1 base and 3 bases respectively, with 10 bases between them. This CDR3 has 14 residues. The germline V gene has CDR1 MGHRA and CDR2 YSYEKL. Every single patient, without exception, relapsed after autologous stem cell transplantation, and brentuximab vedotin exposure varied. This chain joins TRBV4-1 and TRBJ2-7, with no clear D. The source of this sequence is a human donor with classical Hodgkin lymphoma. The material was peripheral blood mononuclear cells (PBMCs), obtained before the second cycle of nivolumab. CDR3 loop: CASSQVESLYEQYF. The CDR3 DNA reads TGCGCCAGCAGCCAAGTTGAGTCTCTCTACGAGCAGTACTTC.